The rows below give T cell receptor beta chains drawn from one sample of a study of T cells after yellow fever vaccination. Each CDR3 protein is one row after TCRdb ran MiXCR on the 5' RACE reads. The top ten clones hold around 15% of a sample with about 580,000 distinct CDR3 sequences, 17% of them seen once. This specimen was PBMCs, taken 5 to 6 days after the first yellow fever vaccination. These receptors were collected from a man aged 18 to 29 who received the YFV17D yellow fever vaccine. Both conserved end residues are part of each CDR3. Each record gives: clone size, J gene, D gene, V gene, CDR3 length, CDR3 protein, CDR3 DNA. The D gene is left open where the match is weak. The listing skips clone size in some rows; elsewhere it reads once, few, many or a size class.

. TRBJ2-1 . TRBV12-3/TRBV12-4 13 CASTLRRRNEQFF TGTGCCAGCACCTTAAGGAGGCGCAATGAGCAGTTCTTC
few TRBJ2-4 . TRBV6-2/TRBV6-3 13 CASSRVAKNIQYF TGTGCCAGCAGCAGGGTCGCCAAAAACATTCAGTACTTC
. TRBJ2-5 TRBD1 TRBV9 15 CASSVRGGVRETQYF TGTGCCAGCAGCGTCAGAGGGGGCGTGAGAGAGACCCAGTACTTC
few TRBJ2-7 . TRBV7-2 11 CASSFYLEQYF TGTGCCAGCAGCTTCTATCTCGAGCAGTACTTC
. TRBJ2-1 . TRBV7-2 16 CASSLVQGTSYNEQFF TGTGCCAGCAGCTTAGTACAGGGTACCTCCTACAATGAGCAGTTCTTC
. TRBJ2-1 . TRBV6-5 16 CASSYSLQAGYNEQFF TGTGCCAGCAGTTACTCGTTACAGGCTGGCTACAATGAGCAGTTCTTC
. TRBJ1-5 . TRBV2 15 CASSDPGPTNQPQHF TGTGCCAGCAGTGACCCGGGGCCCACCAATCAGCCCCAGCATTTT
few TRBJ1-1 . TRBV25-1 13 CATLPGGGTEAFF TGTGCCACCCTCCCCGGGGGAGGCACTGAAGCTTTCTTT
few TRBJ2-2 TRBD2 TRBV2 15 CASSAGGAGTGELFF TGTGCCAGCAGTGCCGGGGGGGCCGGAACCGGGGAGCTGTTTTTT
. TRBJ2-2 . TRBV4-1 16 CASSPHVGPPRVKLFF TGCGCCAGCAGCCCTCATGTCGGCCCTCCCCGCGTGAAGCTGTTTTTT
. TRBJ2-1 TRBD1 TRBV6-2/TRBV6-3 15 CASSYRTGYRPSQFF TGTGCCAGCAGTTACCGGACAGGGTACAGGCCCTCCCAGTTCTTC
. TRBJ2-2 TRBD2 TRBV7-9 17 CASSLGLAGTNTGELFF TGTGCCAGCAGCCTCGGACTAGCGGGGACGAACACCGGGGAGCTGTTTTTT
few TRBJ2-5 TRBD2 TRBV7-2 16 CASSPPVGTIHETQYF TGTGCCAGCAGCCCCCCTGTGGGGACTATTCACGAGACCCAGTACTTC
few TRBJ2-5 . TRBV9 13 CASSVEGEETQYF TGTGCCAGCAGCGTAGAAGGGGAAGAGACCCAGTACTTC
few TRBJ2-7 . TRBV6-2/TRBV6-3 13 CASSYGRFYEQYF TGTGCCAGCAGTTACGGGCGGTTTTACGAGCAGTACTTC
. TRBJ1-2 TRBD1 TRBV12-3/TRBV12-4 19 CASSLIRQGASREYYGYTF TGTGCCAGCAGTTTGATTCGGCAGGGGGCGTCCCGGGAGTACTATGGCTACACCTTC
few TRBJ1-1 TRBD1 TRBV29-1 13 CSASGTGNTEAFF TGCAGCGCTTCCGGGACAGGGAACACTGAAGCTTTCTTT
. TRBJ2-2 TRBD1 TRBV4-1 16 CASSQEGQINTGELFF TGCGCCAGCAGCCAAGAGGGACAGATTAACACCGGGGAGCTGTTTTTT
once TRBJ2-2 . TRBV29-1 14 CSASGDKNTGELFF TGCAGCGCCTCCGGGGACAAAAACACCGGGGAGCTGTTTTTT
many TRBJ2-1 . TRBV12-3/TRBV12-4 15 CASTVDYFGYNEQFF TGTGCCAGCACCGTCGACTATTTTGGCTACAATGAGCAGTTCTTC